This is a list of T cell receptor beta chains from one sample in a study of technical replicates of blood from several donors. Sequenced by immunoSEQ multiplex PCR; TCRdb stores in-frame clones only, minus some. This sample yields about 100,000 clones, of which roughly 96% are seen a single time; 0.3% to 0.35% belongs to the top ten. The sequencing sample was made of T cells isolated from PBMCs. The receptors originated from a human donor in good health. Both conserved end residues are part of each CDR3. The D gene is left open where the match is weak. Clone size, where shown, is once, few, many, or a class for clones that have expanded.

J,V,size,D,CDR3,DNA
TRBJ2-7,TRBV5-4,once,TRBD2,CASSFPSSGRQYF,TGTGCCAGCAGCTTTCCTTCGAGCGGGAGGCAGTACTTC
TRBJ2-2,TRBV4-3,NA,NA,CASSPIIDRPTGELFF,TGCGCCAGCAGCCCTATCATCGACAGACCCACCGGGGAGCTGTTTTTT
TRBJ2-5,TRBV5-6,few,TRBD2,CASSKRETIETQYF,TGTGCCAGCAGCAAGCGGGAGACGATTGAGACCCAGTACTTC
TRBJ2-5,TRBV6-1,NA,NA,CASSELRETQYF,TGTGCCAGCAGTGAACTGAGAGAGACCCAGTACTTC
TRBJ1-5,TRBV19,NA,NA,CASSIPRASNQPQHF,TGTGCCAGTAGTATACCCAGGGCTAGCAATCAGCCCCAGCATTTT
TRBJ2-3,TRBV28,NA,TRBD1,CASRDRGTDTQYF,TGTGCCAGCAGGGACAGGGGGACAGATACGCAGTATTTT
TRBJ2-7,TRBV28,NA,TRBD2,CASSQGGLAGVREQYF,TGTGCCAGCAGTCAGGGAGGACTAGCGGGAGTTCGAGAGCAGTACTTC
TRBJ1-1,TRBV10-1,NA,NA,CASSESRTEAFF,TGCGCCAGCAGTGAGTCACGGACTGAAGCTTTCTTT
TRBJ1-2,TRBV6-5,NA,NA,CASSPTPDTSYGYTF,TGTGCCAGCAGTCCAACTCCGGACACCAGCTATGGCTACACCTTC
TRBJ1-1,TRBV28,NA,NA,CASRLGEANTEAFF,TGTGCCAGCAGACTGGGGGAGGCGAACACTGAAGCTTTCTTT
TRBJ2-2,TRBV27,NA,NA,CASSFGSNTGELFF,TGTGCCAGCAGTTTCGGGTCGAACACCGGGGAGCTGTTTTTT
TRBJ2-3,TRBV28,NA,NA,CASSFSFELYLSTDTQYF,TGTGCCAGCAGTTTTTCGTTTGAGCTCTACCTATCCACAGATACGCAGTATTTT
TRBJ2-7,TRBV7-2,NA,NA,CASSFPVGGAKNEQYF,TGTGCCAGCAGCTTTCCCGTGGGGGGAGCAAAGAACGAGCAGTACTTC
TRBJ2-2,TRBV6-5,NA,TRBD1,CASSYGWDRSTGELFF,TGTGCCAGCAGTTACGGTTGGGACAGGTCGACCGGGGAGCTGTTTTTT
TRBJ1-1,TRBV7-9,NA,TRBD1,CASSSDREASEAFF,TGTGCCAGCAGCTCGGACAGGGAGGCGTCGGAAGCTTTCTTT
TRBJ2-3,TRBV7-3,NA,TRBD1,CASSGTGAAGTQYF,TGTGCCAGCAGCGGGACAGGGGCCGCAGGTACGCAGTATTTT
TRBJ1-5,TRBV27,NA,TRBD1,CASSSGTAYSQPQHF,TGTGCCAGCAGTTCTGGGACAGCTTATTCACAGCCCCAGCATTTT
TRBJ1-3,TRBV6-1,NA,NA,CASSFQGNRNTIYF,TGTGCCAGCAGTTTCCAGGGGAATCGAAACACCATATATTTT
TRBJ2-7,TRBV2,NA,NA,CASSDSRVKYF,TGTGCCAGCAGTGATTCCAGGGTGAAGTACTTC
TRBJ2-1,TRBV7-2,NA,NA,CASSRSNEQFF,TGTGCCAGCAGCCGTTCCAATGAGCAGTTCTTC
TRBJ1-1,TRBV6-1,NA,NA,CASSEARGRVTEAFF,TGTGCCAGCAGTGAAGCGCGGGGCAGGGTTACTGAAGCTTTCTTT
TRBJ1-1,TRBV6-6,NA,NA,CASSYMEVREAFF,TGTGCCAGCAGTTATATGGAGGTGAGGGAAGCTTTCTTT
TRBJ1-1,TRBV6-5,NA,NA,CASRTGLAEAFF,TGTGCCAGCAGAACAGGGCTGGCTGAAGCTTTCTTT
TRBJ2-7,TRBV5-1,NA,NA,CASSFTLPSSSYEQYF,TGCGCCAGCAGTTTCACTTTGCCCTCTTCAAGCTACGAGCAGTACTTC
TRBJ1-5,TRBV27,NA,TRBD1,CASTHTGGHQPQHF,TGTGCCAGCACCCATACAGGGGGCCATCAGCCCCAGCATTTT
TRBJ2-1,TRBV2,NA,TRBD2,CASTPGLANNEQFF,TGTGCCAGCACTCCGGGACTAGCTAACAATGAGCAGTTCTTC
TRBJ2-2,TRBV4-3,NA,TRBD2,CASSRSGGTGELFF,TGCGCCAGCAGCCGCAGCGGGGGGACCGGGGAGCTGTTTTTT
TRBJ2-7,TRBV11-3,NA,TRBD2,CASSFKRDGGEQYF,TGTGCCAGCAGCTTTAAGCGGGACGGTGGGGAGCAGTACTTC
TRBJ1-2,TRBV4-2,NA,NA,CASSQPTVPDGYTF,TGTGCCAGCAGCCAACCGACAGTGCCGGATGGCTACACCTTC
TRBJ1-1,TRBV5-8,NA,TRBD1,CASSLYRGPNLNSEAFF,TGTGCCAGCAGCTTGTACAGGGGCCCTAACTTGAACAGTGAAGCTTTCTTT
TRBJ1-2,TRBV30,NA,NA,CAWSLGNYGYTF,TGTGCCTGGTCACTCGGTAACTATGGCTACACCTTC
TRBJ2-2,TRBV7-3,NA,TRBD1,CASSIPGQGNTGELFF,TGTGCCAGCAGCATACCGGGACAGGGGAACACCGGGGAGCTGTTTTTT
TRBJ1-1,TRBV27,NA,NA,CASSNRGPTEAFF,TGTGCCAGTTCTAATAGGGGTCCAACTGAAGCTTTCTTT
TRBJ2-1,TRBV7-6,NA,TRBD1,CASSKYQGAGSYNEQFF,TGTGCCAGCAGCAAATACCAGGGGGCTGGATCCTACAATGAGCAGTTCTTC
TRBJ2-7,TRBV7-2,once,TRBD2,CASSSNGLAGGNTYEQYF,TGTGCCAGCAGCTCGAATGGACTAGCGGGAGGAAATACCTACGAGCAGTACTTC
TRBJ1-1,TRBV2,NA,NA,CASSGGPEAFF,TGTGCCAGCAGTGGGGGGCCTGAAGCTTTCTTT
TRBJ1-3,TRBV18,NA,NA,CASSDFSGNTIYF,TGTGCCAGCTCAGACTTCTCTGGAAACACCATATATTTT